This T cell receptor (beta chain) was obtained from a study of T cells in localized non-small cell lung cancer. Overall study findings and caveats: Because sequencing included only one region (of the tumor), heterogeneity remains possible. Tumor showed lower T cell clonality than uninvolved adjacent lung, where it was highest. For the top 100 tumor clones, a median about 60 also appeared in adjacent lung.

Sequenced by immunoSEQ multiplex PCR; TCRdb stores in-frame clones only, minus some. Of some 56,000 clones listed, roughly 90% are singletons. V lost 3 bases to trimming and J lost 3 bases, with 14 bases between them. The CDR3 length is 15 residues. Germline V gene sequence: CDR1 MGHRA, CDR2 YSYEKL. To note about this clone: What it binds is not known.

Sequences were derived from peripheral blood, sampled before any cancer treatment. The receptor was derived from a woman aged 35-75 years with stage I lung adenocarcinoma. The chain links TRBV4-1 to TRBJ1-2, with a possible D match to TRBD1 (6 bases). In DNA, the CDR3 is TGCGCCAGCAGCCACACAGGGCCCTTAGACTATGGCTACACCTTC. Amino acid sequence: CASSHTGPLDYGYTF.